This record concerns one T cell receptor beta chain sequence. Its antigen remains unidentified. The record originates from a study of breast tumors, draining lymph nodes, adjacent tissues. Study findings and constraints: Compared with basal-like, luminal-like tumors shared significantly more repertoire with nontumor tissue. Tumors had less TCR diversity than lymph nodes, more than nontumor tissue.

This CDR3 has 15 amino acids. Per germline, CDR1 DFQATT and CDR2 SNEGSKA (reference sequence). The V and J ends lost 5 bases and 7 bases, in that order; junction bases with no gene match: 12. The lymph nodes were axillary draining lymph nodes from breast cancer patients. TCRdb reprocessed the multiplex PCR reads with MiXCR, giving one entry per CDR3 protein. The sample comprises 200,000 to 250,000 distinct CDR3 sequences, roughly 32% of which are singletons, and 1.2% to 1.5% rests with the top ten. The rearrangement joins TRBV20-1 to TRBJ1-4, with TRBD1 identical over 8 bases. This sequence originates from a female donor with breast cancer. Some clones in this sample may be carry-over from other donors' samples. Material for sequencing was axillary lymph node tissue. DNA for the CDR3: TGCAGTGCTGAGACAGGGGCCACAGATACTGAAAAACTGTTTTTT. Protein product: CSAETGATDTEKLFF.